A single sample is the source of the 20 T cell receptor beta chains below, sequenced in a study of monozygotic twins with inflammatory bowel disease. TCRdb reprocessed the 5' RACE reads, with one entry per CDR3 protein and no DNA. The sample has around 230,000 distinct CDR3 sequences. Material for sequencing was blood. Receptor source: a human donor with ulcerative colitis or Crohn's disease, or a healthy co-twin of an affected twin (not recorded which).

V usage is TRBV20-1 and J usage is TRBJ1-6. The germline V gene encodes CDR1 DFQATT and CDR2 SNEGSKA (reference sequence). CDR3 size: 12 residues. CDR3: CSAKVWDSPLHF.

The chain joins TRBV20-1 to TRBJ2-6. The germline gives CDR1 DFQATT, CDR2 SNEGSKA (reference sequence). The CDR3 loop spans 18 amino acids. This CDR3 reads CSARGLSGVYSGANVLTF.

This chain's CDR3 is CASRRVRGGYGYTF. This chain uses TRBV6-1 with TRBJ1-2; the TCRdb call, TRBD1, lacks DNA for checking. This CDR3 is 14 amino acids long. Looked up from germline, CDR1 is MNHNS and CDR2 is SASEGT.

The chain couples TRBV12-3 or TRBV12-4 to TRBJ2-5; absent DNA, TCRdb's TRBD2 call cannot be checked. This CDR3 is built from 15 residues. CDR3 residues: CASSFILGDRETQYF.

The chain carries TRBV29-1 and TRBJ1-1; TCRdb names TRBD1, which stays unverified in the absence of DNA. There are 13 residues in the CDR3. Germline CDR1 and CDR2: SQVTM and ANQGSEA. Here the CDR3 reads CSVAQGMNTEAFF.

The chain is built from TRBV3-1 and TRBJ1-6; the D call from TCRdb, TRBD1, cannot be confirmed without DNA. Looked up from germline, CDR1 is LGHDT and CDR2 is YNNKEL (reference sequence). The CDR3 runs to 15 residues. The CDR3: CASSQGGGANSPLHF.

This chain links TRBV7-2 with TRBJ1-2; checking the TCRdb D call of TRBD1 is not possible without DNA. The CDR3 contains 16 residues. Germline lookup yields CDR1 SGHTA and CDR2 FQGNSA. The chain's CDR3 is CASSLALGARQGGYTF.

V gene TRBV7-3 combines with J gene TRBJ2-5; TCRdb's D call of TRBD1 is untestable without DNA. The CDR3 runs 13 residues. Per germline, CDR1 SGHTA and CDR2 FQGTGA. The CDR3 loop is CASSLFREETQYF. Full variable domain (rest looked up from reference TRBV7-3 and TRBJ2-5): GAGVSQTPSNKVTEKGKYVELRCDPISGHTALYWYRQSLGQGPEFLIYFQGTGAADDSGLPNDRFFAVRPEGSVSTLKIQRTERGDSAVYLCASSLFREETQYFGPGTRLLVL.

The chain is built from TRBV20-1 and TRBJ1-2; TCRdb selects TRBD1, and the lack of DNA leaves this call unchecked. Per germline, CDR1 DFQATT and CDR2 SNEGSKA (reference sequence). This CDR3 is built from 12 residues. CDR3 amino acids: CSAYTGSYGYTF.

V is TRBV25-1 and J is TRBJ1-2. CDR3 length: 14 amino acids. CDR1 is MGHDK, CDR2 SYGVNS, per germline. CDR3 region: CSSSATPPEEGYTF.

The V gene is TRBV6-9, the J gene TRBJ2-1; with no DNA, the TCRdb D assignment of TRBD1 cannot be verified. Per the germline V gene, CDR1 is MNHGY and CDR2 is SVAAGI. This CDR3 spans 11 amino acids. CDR3: CASSHYRGQFF.

The chain carries TRBV19 and TRBJ1-2. CDR1 is LNHDA, CDR2 SQIVND, per germline (reference sequence). The CDR3 is made up of 14 amino acids. CDR3 residues: CASSSGSTNYGYTF. Combining the CDR3 with reference TRBV19 and TRBJ1-2 gives the whole variable domain DGGITQSPKYLFRKEGQNVTLSCEQNLNHDAMYWYRQDPGQGLRLIYYSQIVNDFQKGDIAEGYSVSREKKESFPLTVTSAQKNPTAFYLCASSSGSTNYGYTFGSGTRLTVV.

The chain carries TRBV19 and TRBJ2-3; the TCRdb D gene call, TRBD1, has no DNA to confirm it. The germline V gene encodes CDR1 LNHDA and CDR2 SQIVND (reference sequence). The CDR3 runs to 15 residues. This CDR3 reads CASNIQGWPSATQYF.

The V and J genes are TRBV27 and TRBJ1-1; TCRdb names TRBD1, which stays unverified in the absence of DNA. Germline V gives CDR1 MNHEY, CDR2 SMNVEV (reference sequence). CDR3 length: 15 residues. The CDR3 loop is CASSSWDGTGTEAFF.

The chain has TRBV5-1 and TRBJ2-2; TCRdb's D gene call, TRBD1, goes unchecked for lack of DNA. CDR1 is SGHRS, CDR2 YFSETQ, per germline. The CDR3 length is 17 residues. This chain's CDR3 is CASSLLSQGVRTGELFF.

The V gene is TRBV7-2, the J gene TRBJ1-1. The CDR3 spans 13 residues. Germline CDR1 SGHTA, CDR2 FQGNSA. CDR3: CASSSGRVTEAFF.

V gene TRBV5-1 combines with J gene TRBJ1-2; the D call from TCRdb, TRBD1, cannot be confirmed without DNA. The CDR3 totals 15 residues. Germline lookup yields CDR1 SGHRS and CDR2 YFSETQ. This chain's CDR3 is CASSLVGGSSYGYTF.

The chain is built from TRBV3-1 and TRBJ1-1. This CDR3 has 12 amino acids. The germline V gene encodes CDR1 LGHDT and CDR2 YNNKEL (reference sequence). The CDR3 here is CASSQEGPEAFF.

The chain is built from TRBV9 and TRBJ1-3; TCRdb indicates TRBD1, and absent DNA this call remains unverified. Germline CDR1 and CDR2: SGDLS and YYNGEE. The CDR3 has 19 amino acids. CDR3 residues: CASSPRTGGATGSGNTIYF.

The rearrangement uses TRBV2 and TRBJ1-6; TCRdb lists TRBD1, though no DNA is available to test this call. CDR3 length: 15 residues. Germline CDR1 SNHLY, CDR2 FYNNEI. CDR3 region: CASRPRRQYNSPLHF. Looking up the rest from reference TRBV2 and TRBJ1-6 gives the full variable domain: EPEVTQTPSHQVTQMGQEVILRCVPISNHLYFYWYRQILGQKVEFLVSFYNNEISEKSEIFDDQFSVERPDGSNFTLKIRSTKLEDSAMYFCASRPRRQYNSPLHFGNGTRLTVT.